The rows below give T cell receptor beta chains drawn from one sample of a study of cytomegalovirus exposure and HLA in healthy donors. TCRdb's table, derived via immunoSEQ multiplex PCR, lists solely in-frame clones and lacks some. Of roughly 190,000 clones detected, around three quarters appear once; the ten largest clones hold around 2.3%. Sequencing used PBMCs. These receptor sequences come from a woman between 45 and 65 years old in good health and CMV-seronegative. CDR3s include the opening cysteine and the closing phenylalanine or tryptophan. The D gene is left open where the match is weak. The size entry is marked missing in some rows and otherwise reads once, few, many or a size class.

TRBJ2-3,TRBV21-1,NA,16,NA,CASSKRKDRGPDTQYF,TGTGCCAGCAGCAAACGTAAGGACAGGGGGCCAGATACGCAGTATTTT
TRBJ2-4,TRBV28,NA,10,once,CASGQWAKYF,TGTGCCAGCGGTCAGTGGGCGAAGTACTTC
TRBJ1-1,TRBV2,TRBD1,15,NA,CASRERQGKNTEAFF,TGTGCCAGCAGGGAAAGACAGGGCAAGAACACTGAAGCTTTCTTT
TRBJ1-5,TRBV19,TRBD1,15,NA,CASSIAGGNNQPQHF,TGTGCCAGTAGTATAGCAGGGGGAAACAATCAGCCCCAGCATTTT
TRBJ2-5,TRBV27,TRBD2,18,NA,CASSHGTSGLVWWETQYF,TGTGCCAGCAGTCACGGGACTAGCGGGCTCGTATGGTGGGAGACCCAGTACTTC
TRBJ1-6,TRBV18,NA,14,NA,CASSRDSINSPLHF,TGTGCCAGCTCACGAGACAGCATTAATTCACCCCTCCACTTT
TRBJ2-4,TRBV30,NA,15,NA,CAWSKAGLAKNIQYF,TGTGCCTGGAGTAAGGCAGGATTAGCCAAAAACATTCAGTACTTC
TRBJ2-7,TRBV7-3,TRBD2,15,NA,CASSRGGGRGYEQYF,TGTGCCAGCAGCCGCGGCGGGGGGCGTGGGTACGAGCAGTACTTC
TRBJ1-5,TRBV2,NA,13,NA,CASSTENNQPQHF,TGTGCCAGTTCTACAGAGAACAATCAGCCCCAGCATTTT
TRBJ2-3,TRBV30,NA,13,NA,CAWSRQGTDTQYF,TGTGCCTGGAGCCGACAGGGCACAGATACGCAGTATTTT
TRBJ1-6,TRBV27,NA,16,NA,CASSLEWGQGNSPLHF,TGTGCCAGCAGTTTAGAGTGGGGGCAAGGGAATTCACCCCTCCACTTT
TRBJ2-3,TRBV9,NA,14,NA,CASSVELVTDTQYF,TGTGCCAGCAGCGTAGAGTTAGTCACAGATACGCAGTATTTT
TRBJ1-1,TRBV19,TRBD1,15,NA,CASSSVDRQYTEAFF,TGTGCCAGTAGTTCCGTGGACAGGCAGTACACTGAAGCTTTCTTT
TRBJ1-1,TRBV25-1,NA,15,NA,CASSEKWGGNTEAFF,TGTGCCAGCAGTGAAAAGTGGGGCGGAAACACTGAAGCTTTCTTT
TRBJ2-4,TRBV5-1,NA,14,NA,CASSPTGAKNIQYF,TGCGCCAGCAGCCCGACGGGAGCCAAAAACATTCAGTACTTC
TRBJ2-5,TRBV6-1,TRBD2,15,NA,CATGGWRDLKETQYF,TGTGCCACCGGGGGGTGGCGGGACCTTAAAGAGACCCAGTACTTC